Sequencing of this T cell receptor beta chain was carried out in a study of blood T cells in healthy people across ages. A second PCR, run for about 7 to 11 cycles, used a sample-barcoded 5' primer plus a J-beta primer mix. TCRdb ran MiXCR on the 5' RACE reads and lists one entry per CDR3 protein. Among about 1 million distinct CDR3 sequences listed, over 35% were seen once. The CDR3 is 16 residues long. The V end lost 4 bases, the J end lost 2 bases, and 12 bases lay between the germline ends. The V gene's germline CDR1 is SGHTA and CDR2 FQGTGA. Isolated PBMCs totaled at least 6 million in each sample.

The rearrangement uses TRBV7-3 and TRBJ1-6, with D possibly TRBD1 on 6 matching bases. This sequence originates from a woman aged 60-70 years in good health. Material for sequencing was blood. The CDR3 DNA sequence: TGTGCCAGCAGCTCCATCGGACAGCCCTATAATTCACCCCTCCACTTT. Translating it yields CASSSIGQPYNSPLHF.